These 14 T cell receptor beta chains originate from one sample sequenced in a study of blood T cells in healthy people across ages. Then a second PCR, running roughly 6 to 12 cycles, was carried out with a sample-barcoded 5' primer and a J-beta primer mix. TCRdb re-called the 5' RACE reads with MiXCR, one entry per CDR3 protein. This table holds more than 500,000 distinct CDR3 sequences, approximately 25% found once. The specimen sequenced was blood. The receptors derive from a woman aged 65 to 85 in good health.

This sequence joins TRBV20-1 and TRBJ2-7, with 9 bases aligning to TRBD1. CDR3 length: 14 residues. With 5 bases clipped from V and 4 bases from J, the junction kept 9 bases outside the gene matches. Germline CDR1 reads DFQATT; CDR2 reads SNEGSKA (reference sequence). CDR3 nucleotide sequence: TGCAGTGCTGTGGAGGGACAGGGTCGTTACGAGCAGTACTTC. Amino acids: CSAVEGQGRYEQYF.

With regard to this clonotype: At one end, the junction sequence differs from germline, possibly due to a read error. V is TRBV5-1 and J is TRBJ2-1; 10 nucleotides match TRBD2. Looked up from germline, CDR1 is SGHRS and CDR2 is YFSETQ. CDR3 length: 15 residues. Here the CDR3 reads CASSPGLADYNEQLF. For the CDR3, the DNA is TGCGCCAGCAGCCCTGGACTAGCGGACTACAATGAGCAGCTCTTC.

This clonotype has just a few counts. The chain employs TRBV10-3 and TRBJ2-5; D unresolved. The J call may be mistaken, given a closer DNA end match to TRBJ2-7. Germline V CDR1 and CDR2: ENHRY, SYGVKD. This CDR3 has 13 residues. CDR3 residues: CAISSSDVNEQYF. The DNA of the CDR3 is TGTGCCATCAGCAGCTCTGACGTGAACGAGCAGTACTTC.

This clonotype was seen repeatedly, ten times or more. This chain links TRBV2 with TRBJ2-3, with 9 bases lining up with TRBD2. Unmatched junction bases numbered 4, after V lost 6 bases and J lost 6 bases. Germline CDR1 SNHLY, CDR2 FYNNEI. The length of the CDR3 is 13 residues. CDR3 DNA sequence: TGTGCCAGCAGGCCTAGCGGGGCCGATACGCAGTATTTT. This gives the protein CASRPSGADTQYF.

The chain uses TRBV28 and TRBJ1-5; weak D call: TRBD1 (5 bases). With 3 bases removed from V and 3 bases from J, the gap between germline ends came to 12 bases. This CDR3 has 15 residues. Looked up from germline, CDR1 is MDHEN and CDR2 is SYDVKM. The CDR3 sequence: CASSLKGSFNQPQHF. CDR3 in DNA: TGTGCCAGCAGTTTGAAGGGGAGTTTCAATCAGCCCCAGCATTTT.

The chain joins TRBV12-3 or TRBV12-4 to TRBJ1-6; D is possibly TRBD1 (5 bases). Trimming shortened V by 6 bases and J by 5 bases, and 11 bases separated the two germline ends. The CDR3 runs to 14 residues. For the CDR3, the DNA is TGTGCCAGCAGAGGAGGGGTTGATAATTCACCCCTCCACTTT. It codes for CASRGGVDNSPLHF.

Only a few counts were recorded for this clonotype. This chain links TRBV29-1 with TRBJ2-5; D remains ambiguous. The better agreement between TRBJ2-1 and the DNA end casts doubt on the J call. The CDR3 spans 11 residues. The V gene's germline CDR1 is SQVTM and CDR2 ANQGSEA. The CDR3 spells CSPTHAREQFF. CDR3 nucleotides: TGCAGCCCTACTCATGCCCGGGAGCAGTTCTTC.

V usage is TRBV7-2 and J usage is TRBJ2-1; no definite D call. The DNA matches TRBJ2-7 better at its end, which makes the J call doubtful. From germline, CDR1 is SGHTA and CDR2 FQGNSA. This CDR3 region has 14 residues. The CDR3 here is CASSPMRRFNEQYF. CDR3 DNA sequence: TGTGCCAGCAGCCCCATGAGGCGTTTTAACGAGCAGTACTTC.

A few counts support this clonotype. V is TRBV29-1 and J is TRBJ1-2; D is unresolved. The CDR3 has 12 amino acids. V was clipped by 3 bases and J by 2 bases, with 7 bases between them. Germline CDR1 reads SQVTM; CDR2 reads ANQGSEA. The CDR3 nucleotides read TGCAGCGTTGAGCGAGTAAACTATGGCTACACCTTC. Amino acids: CSVERVNYGYTF. The full variable domain, with the rest looked up from reference TRBV29-1 and TRBJ1-2, is SAVISQKPSRDICQRGTSLTIQCQVDSQVTMMFWYRQQPGQSLTLIATANQGSEATYESGFVIDKFPISRPNLTFSTLTVSNMSPEDSSIYLCSVERVNYGYTFGSGTRLTVV.

This chain uses TRBV5-1 with TRBJ1-6, with a tentative D call TRBD1 (5 bases). This CDR3 spans 17 amino acids. With 3 bases removed from V and 7 bases from J, the gap between germline ends came to 20 bases. Germline lookup yields CDR1 SGHRS and CDR2 YFSETQ. The CDR3: CASSSRDPRGRNSPLHF. CDR3 nucleotides: TGCGCCAGCAGCTCCCGGGACCCCCGCGGTCGGAATTCACCCCTCCACTTT.

This clonotype showed up just a few times. Sequence at one end of the junction differs from germline and may be a read error. The chain has TRBV3-1 and TRBJ1-2, with a tentative D call TRBD1 (5 bases). CDR3 size: 13 residues. The germline gives CDR1 LGHDT, CDR2 YNNKEL (reference sequence). DNA for the CDR3: TGCGCCAGCAGCCACCAGACAGCTGGAGGCTACACCTTC. It specifies CASSHQTAGGYTF.

J is TRBJ1-2 and V is TRBV7-9, with D hard to call. Germline V gene sequence: CDR1 SEHNR, CDR2 FQNEAQ (reference sequence). The CDR3 has 15 residues. V shed 1 base and J shed 5 bases, with 14 bases lying between them. The DNA for the CDR3 is TGTGCCAGCAGCTTAGGGGCAGGCCGAGGTTATGGCTACACCTTC. Amino acid sequence: CASSLGAGRGYGYTF.

The chain uses TRBV4-1 and TRBJ1-1; tentatively, D is TRBD1 (5 bases). CDR1 is MGHRA, CDR2 YSYEKL, per germline. CDR3 size: 16 residues. Trimming cost V 4 bases and J 5 bases, with 20 bases left between them. The CDR3 sequence is CASSPELTQGKTEAFF. DNA for the CDR3: TGCGCCAGCAGCCCAGAACTGACTCAGGGAAAGACTGAAGCTTTCTTT.

The rearrangement links TRBV20-1 to TRBJ1-2, with D unresolved. The CDR3 spans 11 residues. Germline-derived CDR1 and CDR2 are DFQATT and SNEGSKA (reference sequence). V shed 3 bases and J shed 7 bases, with 9 bases lying between them. The CDR3 loop is CSARASSGYTF. As DNA, the CDR3 is TGCAGTGCTAGGGCTAGTTCTGGCTACACCTTC.